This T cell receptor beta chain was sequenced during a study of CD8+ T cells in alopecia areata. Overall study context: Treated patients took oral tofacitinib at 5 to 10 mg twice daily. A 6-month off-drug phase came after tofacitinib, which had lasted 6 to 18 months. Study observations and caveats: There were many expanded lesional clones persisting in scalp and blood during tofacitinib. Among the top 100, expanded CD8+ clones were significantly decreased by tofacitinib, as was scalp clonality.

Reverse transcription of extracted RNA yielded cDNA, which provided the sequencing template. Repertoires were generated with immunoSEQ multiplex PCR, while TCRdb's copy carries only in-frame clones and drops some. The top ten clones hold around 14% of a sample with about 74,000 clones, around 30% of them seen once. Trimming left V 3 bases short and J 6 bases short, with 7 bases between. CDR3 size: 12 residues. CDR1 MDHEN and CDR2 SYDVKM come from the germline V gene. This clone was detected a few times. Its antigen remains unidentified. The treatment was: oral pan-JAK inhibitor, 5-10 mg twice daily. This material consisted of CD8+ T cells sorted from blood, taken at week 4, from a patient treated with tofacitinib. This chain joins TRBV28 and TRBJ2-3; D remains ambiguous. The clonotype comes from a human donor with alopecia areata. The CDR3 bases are TGTGCCAGCAGTTTGGTTATGGATACGCAGTATTTT. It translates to CASSLVMDTQYF.